The 3 T cell receptor beta chains presented below share a single source sample, sequenced in a study of T cell clonality in common variable immunodeficiency. Method: immunoSEQ multiplex PCR; TCRdb's copy keeps in-frame clones and lacks some. This sample includes approximately 81,000 clones with no singletons; its ten biggest clones take up approximately 0.84%. Input material: peripheral blood mononuclear cells. The receptors derive from a person aged 18-70 years in good health.

This clone was detected many times. The read falls 3 residues short of the CDR3 end, and the missing part is taken from the germline J gene. This chain connects TRBV5-1 to TRBJ2-7, with 11 bases lining up with TRBD1. CDR1 is SGHRS and CDR2 is YFSETQ in the germline V gene. The J segment lost 5 bases and the V segment lost 1 base, leaving 8 bases of the junction unmatched. The CDR3 has 16 amino acids. The CDR3 loop reads CASSLPAGTGGNEQYF. The covered CDR3 bases are TGCGCCAGCAGCTTGCCCGCCGGGACAGGGGGAAACGAG.

This clone was recorded at least ten times. The CDR3 is cut off 3 residues early in the read; its end comes from the germline J gene. This chain connects TRBV28 to TRBJ2-1, with no clear D. The CDR3 is made up of 12 amino acids. The germline V and J ends were trimmed by 5 bases and 3 bases, with 5 bases remaining between them. From germline, CDR1 is MDHEN and CDR2 SYDVKM. The CDR3 here is CASSINYNEQFF. CDR3 DNA (partial): TGTGCCAGCAGTATAAACTACAATGAG.

This clone was observed at least ten times. The CDR3 end lies 3 residues beyond the end of the read and is filled in from the germline J gene. The V call is TRBV20-1, the J call TRBJ1-2; a possible D gene is TRBD1 (5 bases). V was shortened by 5 bases and J by 3 bases, with 10 bases between the two germline ends. The CDR3 loop spans 12 amino acids. Germline loops: CDR1 DFQATT, CDR2 SNEGSKA (reference sequence). The sequenced part of the CDR3 DNA is TGCAGTGCTCGGGAGGGGCACTATGGC. This encodes CSAREGHYG. The entire CDR3 protein is CSAREGHYGYTF.